The clone carrying this T cell receptor (beta chain) was detected a few times. Its specificity is unknown. A read error may produce the germline difference seen at one junction end. This CDR3 has 15 amino acids. Germline CDR1 SSHAT, CDR2 FNYEAQ (reference sequence). The sample comes from a study of T cell repertoires in cytomegalovirus infection. Whole-study context: The study used recently identified HLA-C-restricted and well-studied HLA-B-restricted CMV epitopes.

Study-wide results and limits: HLA-C-restricted, CMV-specific TCR beta clonotypes were dominant ex vivo. Summed frequency of shared TCR beta families picked out CMV carriers who also had the relevant HLA.

Using its own MiXCR run on the reads, TCRdb lists one record per CDR3 protein. The data hold fewer than 950,000 distinct CDR3 sequences, with 32% observed a single time. This receptor was identified in a human donor in good health (CMV status not recorded). Some clones in this sample may be carry-over from other donors' samples. This chain links TRBV7-7 with TRBJ2-1; D is perhaps TRBD2 (6 bases). The sample was cultured CD8+ T cells from PBMCs, taken from culture after CMV antigen stimulation. CDR3 amino acids: CASSTGLSSYNEQFF. The CDR3 coding sequence is TGTGCTAGCAGCACGGGACTTAGCTCCTACAATGAGCAGTTCTTC.